Each of the 11 T cell receptor beta chains below was sequenced from the same sample in a study of control samples from healthy donors and cancer patients. Assay: immunoSEQ multiplex PCR; the TCRdb copy retains only in-frame clones and omits some. The sample includes 70,000 or so clones, 84% seen only once; the top ten take more than 13%. Sequenced input: blood. These receptors came from a man aged 45 to 65 in good health.

CDR3 DNA sequence: TGCGCCAGCAGTCAATCGTTGAAGGGGTCAGAGACCCAGTACTTC. Its protein product is CASSQSLKGSETQYF. The chain couples TRBV23-1 to TRBJ2-5, with D possibly matching TRBD1 (5 bases). TRBV23-1 is placed among ORFs of uncertain function. The length of the CDR3 is 15 residues. Deletions cut 0 bases from V and 4 bases from J, with 12 bases between.

The V and J genes are TRBV12-2 and TRBJ2-1; TRBD2, the table's D call, was not compared with the DNA. TRBV12-2 is termed a pseudogene. This CDR3 has 18 amino acids. The CDR3, as DNA: TGTGCAAGTCGCCACAGGACCGAACTAGCGCAAACGGGGGATGAGCAGTTCTTC. Translation gives CASRHRTELAQTGDEQFF.

This chain connects TRBV11-2 to TRBJ1-2; 10 bases agree with TRBD1. The CDR3 has 16 amino acids. V lost 1 base, J lost 8 bases, and 10 bases stayed unmatched. Per germline, CDR1 SGHAT and CDR2 FQNNGV. This chain's CDR3 is CASSLGPAGTGEGYTF. CDR3 sequence (DNA): TGTGCCAGCAGCTTAGGGCCTGCCGGGACAGGGGAGGGCTACACCTTC.

CDR3 sequence reads: CAWSRQGNTEAFF. The CDR3 coding sequence is TGTGCCTGGAGTCGACAGGGGAACACTGAAGCTTTCTTT. The chain carries TRBV30 and TRBJ1-1, with 7 bases aligning to TRBD1. The CDR3 sequence is 13 residues long. From germline, CDR1 is GTSNPN and CDR2 SVGIG (reference sequence). Trimming removed 2 bases from V and 1 base from J; junction bases left unmatched: 1.

The chain links TRBV9 to TRBJ2-3; D remains ambiguous. The CDR3 runs 13 residues. V was clipped by 0 bases and J by 1 base, with 3 bases between them. Germline values: CDR1 SGDLS, CDR2 YYNGEE. The CDR3 spells CASSVDRTDTQYF. CDR3 in DNA: TGTGCCAGCAGCGTAGACCGCACAGATACGCAGTATTTT.

V and J are TRBV4-3 and TRBJ2-1; 7 nucleotides agree with TRBD1. The CDR3 is 14 amino acids. The germline CDR1 and CDR2 sequences are LGHNA and YSLEER. The V segment lost 0 bases and the J segment 7 bases; nucleotides outside the gene matches: 3. The DNA for the CDR3 is TGCGCCAGCAGCCAAGATGGCAGGGGGAATGAGCAGTTCTTC. Its translation is CASSQDGRGNEQFF.

The V call is TRBV21-1, the J call TRBJ1-1; TRBD1 reflects the table's D call only, with no check against the DNA. TRBV21-1 is designated a pseudogene. This CDR3 spans 14 amino acids. CDR3 amino acids: CAVTYRMGNTEAFF. As DNA, the CDR3 is TGTGCCGTAACGTACAGGATGGGGAACACTGAAGCTTTCTTT.

The J gene is TRBJ2-7, the V gene TRBV5-1, with 12 bases matching TRBD1. The V segment lost 4 bases and the J segment 5 bases; nucleotides outside the gene matches: 7. Looked up from germline, CDR1 is SGHRS and CDR2 is YFSETQ. The CDR3 totals 15 residues. CDR3 nucleotides: TGCGCCAGCAGCGCGGGACAGGGGGCTAGGGACGAGCAGTACTTC. Translation gives CASSAGQGARDEQYF.

The rearrangement uses TRBV19 and TRBJ2-4; D might be TRBD2 (5 bases). V was clipped by 3 bases and J by 3 bases, with 12 bases between them. This CDR3 comprises 15 residues. Per germline, CDR1 LNHDA and CDR2 SQIVND (reference sequence). CDR3 in amino acids: CASSISPGGKNIQYF. CDR3 DNA: TGTGCCAGTAGTATTTCCCCCGGAGGCAAAAACATTCAGTACTTC.

The V and J genes are TRBV10-3 and TRBJ2-1, with 9 bases identical to TRBD2. The CDR3 sequence is 16 residues long. Germline V gene data show CDR1 as ENHRY and CDR2 as SYGVKD. The V segment lost 3 bases and the J segment 5 bases; nucleotides outside the gene matches: 8. The CDR3 nucleotides are TGTGCCATCAGTGATTCTATAGCGGGAGCCCACAATGAGCAGTTCTTC. Protein sequence: CAISDSIAGAHNEQFF.

The chain is built from TRBV6-6 and TRBJ2-1; D is undetermined. V was shortened by 6 bases and J by 0 bases, with 15 bases between the two germline ends. Germline V CDR1 and CDR2: MNHNY, SVGAGI (reference sequence). The CDR3 is 16 amino acids. CDR3 residues: CASSPRAQSSYNEQFF. Here the CDR3 DNA reads TGTGCCAGCAGCCCTAGAGCCCAGAGCTCCTACAATGAGCAGTTCTTC.